Listed below are T cell receptor beta chains from one sample, sequenced in a study of T cell responses to AZD1222 COVID-19 vaccine. The assay was immunoSEQ multiplex PCR, and TCRdb's table has in-frame clones only and misses some. This table holds about 150,000 clones, 88% found once. Specimen: peripheral blood, collected on day 0 of AZD1222 vaccination. The origin of the receptors is an adult in good health. Each CDR3 is given with its conserved first and last residue. A D gene is named only where the DNA matches it firmly. Clone size, where shown, is once, few, many, or a class for clones that have expanded.

J | D | size | V | DNA | CDR3
TRBJ1-2 | - | - | TRBV4-3 | TGCGCCAGCAGCCAAGAACCAGGGCGCGGCTACACCTTC | CASSQEPGRGYTF
TRBJ1-2 | - | - | TRBV4-2 | TGTGCCAGCAGCCAAGACGGCGCGGGGGCCTTCATAGGCTACACCTTC | CASSQDGAGAFIGYTF
TRBJ2-7 | - | - | TRBV6-2/TRBV6-3 | TGTGCCAGCAGTTACTCCGGGCCCGCAATCTACGAGCAGTACTTC | CASSYSGPAIYEQYF
TRBJ1-1 | - | - | TRBV5-4 | TGTGCCAGCAGAGTGGGGGCTACGCCGAACACTGAAGCTTTCTTT | CASRVGATPNTEAFF
TRBJ2-2 | TRBD2 | - | TRBV5-5 | TGTGCCAGCAGCTTGTACCGACAGCGGGGCACCGGGGAGCTGTTTTTT | CASSLYRQRGTGELFF
TRBJ1-2 | TRBD1 | - | TRBV28 | TGTGCCAGCAGCCCGCCGGGACAGGGAAATGCTGGCTACACCTTC | CASSPPGQGNAGYTF
TRBJ2-2 | - | once | TRBV12-3/TRBV12-4 | TGTGCCAGCAGGTCAGGAGGAACCGGGGAGCTGTTTTTT | CASRSGGTGELFF
TRBJ2-5 | - | - | TRBV5-4 | TGTGCCAGCAGCATTGAAGAGACCCAGTACTTC | CASSIEETQYF
TRBJ1-6 | TRBD1 | - | TRBV10-1 | TGCGCCAGCAGCTTGGACAGGGCAAATTCACCCCTCCACTTT | CASSLDRANSPLHF
TRBJ2-7 | TRBD2 | - | TRBV12-3/TRBV12-4 | TGTGCCAGCAGATGGGGGGGCTCCTACGAGCAGTACTTC | CASRWGGSYEQYF
TRBJ1-4 | - | - | TRBV19 | TGTGCCAGTAGTATGCGGACTACAACTAATGAAAAACTGTTTTTT | CASSMRTTTNEKLFF
TRBJ2-3 | TRBD1 | - | TRBV18 | TGTGCCAGCTCACCGTTAGGGACAGGGTCCATTTCTCCAGATACGCAGTATTTT | CASSPLGTGSISPDTQYF
TRBJ1-3 | - | - | TRBV16 | TGTGCCAGCAGCCAATCTAGGACAACTGGAAACACCATATATTTT | CASSQSRTTGNTIYF
TRBJ2-2 | - | - | TRBV7-2 | TGTGCCAGCAGCTTATATTCTGCCGGGGAGCTGTTTTTT | CASSLYSAGELFF
TRBJ1-3 | - | - | TRBV7-2 | TGTGCCAGCCAGCTCTCTGGAAACACCATATATTTT | CASQLSGNTIYF
TRBJ1-6 | - | few | TRBV19 | TGTGCCAGTTGGCGAACAGCACCCCTCCACTTT | CASWRTAPLHF
TRBJ1-2 | TRBD1 | - | TRBV6-5 | TGTGCCAGCAGTTACCTTGACAGGGGGCCTGGCTACACCTTC | CASSYLDRGPGYTF
TRBJ2-5 | TRBD2 | - | TRBV2 | TGTGCCCGCGGGGCGGGGGGGCCACTGGAGACCCAGTACTTC | CARGAGGPLETQYF
TRBJ1-2 | - | - | TRBV5-8 | TGTGCCAGCAGCTTCTGGACAGAAGGCTACACCTTC | CASSFWTEGYTF
TRBJ1-1 | - | - | TRBV11-2 | TGTGCCAGCAGCTTAACTGGCGGGGGGACGCACACTGAAGCTTTCTTT | CASSLTGGGTHTEAFF
TRBJ1-3 | - | - | TRBV11-2 | TGTGCCAGCAGCTTAGGGGGGCGGCTTTTTTCTGGAAACACCATATATTTT | CASSLGGRLFSGNTIYF
TRBJ1-2 | - | once | TRBV15 | TGTGCCGCTTCTCCGAGGGGGAATAACTATGGCTACACCTTC | CAASPRGNNYGYTF
TRBJ2-5 | TRBD1 | - | TRBV29-1 | TGCAGCGCTACACCTGCCGGGACAGGGGGGGAGACCCAGTACTTC | CSATPAGTGGETQYF
TRBJ2-1 | - | - | TRBV29-1 | TGCAGCGTTGATTATACTAATCATGAGCAGTTCTTC | CSVDYTNHEQFF
TRBJ2-3 | - | - | TRBV5-1 | TGCGCCAGCAGCTCGGACGTAAGCACAGATACGCAGTATTTT | CASSSDVSTDTQYF
TRBJ1-4 | - | - | TRBV21-1 | TGTGCCAGCAGCAAAGGTAGAGGGGGCGTTCACGAAAAACTGTTTTTT | CASSKGRGGVHEKLFF
TRBJ1-4 | - | - | TRBV28 | TGTGCCAGCAGTCCCCAACCACGTGGGGGGTCCAATGAAAAACTGTTTTTT | CASSPQPRGGSNEKLFF
TRBJ2-5 | - | - | TRBV5-4 | TGTGCCAGCAGCTTGTTCCAAGAGACCCAGTACTTC | CASSLFQETQYF
TRBJ1-1 | TRBD1 | - | TRBV13 | TGTGCCAGCAGCTTAGCCGGGACAGGGGAGGGGACTGAAGCTTTCTTT | CASSLAGTGEGTEAFF
TRBJ2-7 | - | - | TRBV11-2 | TGTGCCAGCAGCTTAGGGGGGTCCACCTACGAGCAGTACTTC | CASSLGGSTYEQYF
TRBJ2-5 | TRBD2 | - | TRBV11-2 | TGTGCCAGCAGCTTAGGAAGAAGCGGGGTTGCCCGCCAAGAGACCCAGTACTTC | CASSLGRSGVARQETQYF
TRBJ1-2 | - | - | TRBV7-2 | TGTGCCAGCAGCTTCATTCAGGGGCCCTATGGCTACACCTTC | CASSFIQGPYGYTF
TRBJ2-2 | TRBD1 | - | TRBV5-1 | TGCGCCAGCAGCTATTTTGGGGGACAGGGGTTCTCCGGGGAGCTGTTTTTT | CASSYFGGQGFSGELFF
TRBJ2-5 | TRBD1 | - | TRBV5-1 | TGCGCCAGCAGCTTGGAGGGGGCCGGGGAGACCCAGTACTTC | CASSLEGAGETQYF
TRBJ2-1 | TRBD2 | - | TRBV2 | TGTGCCAGCATTACGACTAGCGGGGGCTACAATGAGCAGTTCTTC | CASITTSGGYNEQFF
TRBJ2-2 | - | - | TRBV9 | TGTGCCAGCTGCCGCGGGGAGAACACCGGGGAGCTGTTTTTT | CASCRGENTGELFF
TRBJ1-2 | - | - | TRBV5-1 | TGCGCCAGCAACTTGTTGACAGGCGGCTATGGCTACACCTTC | CASNLLTGGYGYTF
TRBJ1-4 | - | - | TRBV6-5 | TGTGCCAGCAGCGCGCCTACTAATGAAAAACTGTTTTTT | CASSAPTNEKLFF
TRBJ1-3 | - | - | TRBV4-3 | TGCGCCAGCAGCCAAGCCAGCAGGGCCGCAGGAAACACCATATATTTT | CASSQASRAAGNTIYF
TRBJ1-2 | TRBD1 | once | TRBV5-4 | TGTGCCAGCAGCGGGGGGAATACAGGGGCAACGAACTATGGCTACACCTTC | CASSGGNTGATNYGYTF
TRBJ1-5 | - | - | TRBV28 | TGTGCCAGCAGTTTAGATAGCGTTATGGCGGACAAGGGGGGGGATAGCAATCAGCCCCAGCATTTT | CASSLDSVMADKGGDSNQPQHF
TRBJ1-1 | TRBD1 | - | TRBV3-1/TRBV3-2 | TGTGCCAGCAGCCACTCGACAGGGGTGACTGAAGCTTTCTTT | CASSHSTGVTEAFF
TRBJ2-3 | - | - | TRBV18 | TGTGCCAGCTCACCTGCTGGACACCGCACAGATACGCAGTATTTT | CASSPAGHRTDTQYF
TRBJ1-6 | - | few | TRBV28 | TGTGCCAGCACCGCCGTGGGAGGGGGTAATTCACCCCTCCACTTT | CASTAVGGGNSPLHF
TRBJ1-4 | - | - | TRBV19 | TGTGCCAGTAAACCCCAGGGAGGGCAGGCGAATGAAAAACTGTTTTTT | CASKPQGGQANEKLFF
TRBJ2-7 | - | - | TRBV4-1 | TGCGCCAGCAGCCAAGAGGGGACTGGACCCTACGAGCAGTACTTC | CASSQEGTGPYEQYF
TRBJ2-1 | - | - | TRBV3-1/TRBV3-2 | TGTGCCAGCAGCCAAGATACGTGGGATGAGCAGTTCTTC | CASSQDTWDEQFF
TRBJ1-1 | - | - | TRBV19 | TGTGCCAGTAGTAACGGGCCTGAAGCTTTCTTT | CASSNGPEAFF
TRBJ2-7 | TRBD1 | - | TRBV18 | TGTGCCAGCTCACCACCGGGGACAGGACAAATCTACGAGCAGTACTTC | CASSPPGTGQIYEQYF
TRBJ2-5 | TRBD1 | - | TRBV5-4 | TGTGCCAGCAGCTTCGGGACAGGGGATCGGAAGACCCAGTACTTC | CASSFGTGDRKTQYF
TRBJ1-2 | - | - | TRBV5-4 | TGTGCCAGCAGCGCGGGGGGGTCTACCTATGGCTACACCTTC | CASSAGGSTYGYTF
TRBJ1-6 | - | - | TRBV25-1 | TGTGCCAGCAGTGACCTTAGCAATTCACCCCTCCACTTT | CASSDLSNSPLHF
TRBJ1-1 | - | - | TRBV19 | TGTGCCAGTAGTATTAGGAGATCTGAAGCTTTCTTT | CASSIRRSEAFF
TRBJ1-3 | - | - | TRBV19 | TGTGCCAGTAGTATCAGCAGGTTATCAGACACCATATATTTT | CASSISRLSDTIYF
TRBJ2-1 | TRBD2 | - | TRBV9 | TGTGCCAGCAGCGTAGCGCCGACTAGCGGGGGGGACGATGAGCAGTTCTTC | CASSVAPTSGGDDEQFF
TRBJ1-1 | - | - | TRBV27 | TGTGCCAGCAGTTTAAACAGGGCAGCTTTCTTT | CASSLNRAAFF
TRBJ1-1 | TRBD1 | - | TRBV12-5 | TGTGCTAGTGGTCTGTCAGGGGGGGCTGAAGCTTTCTTT | CASGLSGGAEAFF
TRBJ2-7 | - | - | TRBV5-1 | TGCGCCAGCAGCTTGGTAGGCTACGAGCAGTACTTC | CASSLVGYEQYF